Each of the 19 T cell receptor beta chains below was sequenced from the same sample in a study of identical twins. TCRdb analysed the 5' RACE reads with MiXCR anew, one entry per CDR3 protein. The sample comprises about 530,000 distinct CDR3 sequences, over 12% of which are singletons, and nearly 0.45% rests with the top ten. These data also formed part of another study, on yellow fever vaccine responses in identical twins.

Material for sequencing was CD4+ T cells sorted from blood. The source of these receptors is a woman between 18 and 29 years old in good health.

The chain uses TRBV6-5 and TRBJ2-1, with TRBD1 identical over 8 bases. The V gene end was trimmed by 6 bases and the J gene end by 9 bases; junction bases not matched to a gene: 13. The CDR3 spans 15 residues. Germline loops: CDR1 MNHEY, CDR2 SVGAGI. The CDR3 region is CASSYTGRGLGEQFF. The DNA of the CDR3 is TGTGCCAGCAGCTACACGGGCAGGGGGCTGGGTGAGCAGTTCTTC.

The CDR3 DNA follows: TGTGCCACAGGGGTGGAGCCCTACGAGCAGTACGTC. Translated, it gives CATGVEPYEQYV. This sequence joins TRBV24-1 and TRBJ2-7, with D tentatively TRBD1 (5 bases). The germline gives CDR1 KGHDR, CDR2 SFDVKD. V lost 10 bases to trimming and J lost 2 bases, with 11 bases between them. The length of the CDR3 is 12 residues.

CDR3 DNA sequence: TGTGCCAGCAGGTCACTTGGCATTCAGTACTTC. Protein product: CASRSLGIQYF. The V gene is TRBV25-1, the J gene TRBJ2-4; D gene uncertain. V lost 6 bases and J lost 9, with 9 bases in between. The CDR3 runs to 11 residues. The germline V gene has CDR1 MGHDK and CDR2 SYGVNS.

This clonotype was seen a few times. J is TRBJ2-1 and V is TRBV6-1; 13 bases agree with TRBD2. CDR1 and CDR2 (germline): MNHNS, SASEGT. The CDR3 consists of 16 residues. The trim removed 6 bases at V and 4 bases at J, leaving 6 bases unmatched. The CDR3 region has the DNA TGTGCCAGCAGCGGCTCGACTAGCGGGAGGTACAATGAGCAGTTCTTC. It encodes CASSGSTSGRYNEQFF.

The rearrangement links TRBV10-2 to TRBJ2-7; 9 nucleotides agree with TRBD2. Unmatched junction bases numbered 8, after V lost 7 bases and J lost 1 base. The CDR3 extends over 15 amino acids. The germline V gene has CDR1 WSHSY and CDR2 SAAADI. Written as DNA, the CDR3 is TGCGCCAGCACCGGTTTGGGACTAGCATCCTACGAGCAGTACTTC. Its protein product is CASTGLGLASYEQYF.

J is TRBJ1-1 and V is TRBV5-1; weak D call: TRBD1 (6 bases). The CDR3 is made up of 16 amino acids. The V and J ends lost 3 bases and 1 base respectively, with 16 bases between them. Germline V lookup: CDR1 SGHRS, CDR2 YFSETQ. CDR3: CASSSNYGQRNTEAFF. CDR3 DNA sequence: TGCGCCAGCAGCTCAAACTACGGACAGAGGAACACTGAAGCTTTCTTT.

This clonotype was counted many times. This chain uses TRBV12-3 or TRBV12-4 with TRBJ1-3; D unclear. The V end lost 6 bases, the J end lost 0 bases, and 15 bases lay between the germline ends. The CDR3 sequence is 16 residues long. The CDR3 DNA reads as TGTGCCAGCAGCCTCATTGGATTCAGCTCTGGAAACACCATATATTTT. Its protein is CASSLIGFSSGNTIYF.

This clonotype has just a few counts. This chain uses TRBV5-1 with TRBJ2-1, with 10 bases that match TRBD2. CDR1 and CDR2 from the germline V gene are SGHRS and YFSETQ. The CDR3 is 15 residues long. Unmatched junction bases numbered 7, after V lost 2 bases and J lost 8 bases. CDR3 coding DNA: TGCGCCAGCAGCTTAAGCGGGGGGGCCCGGGATGAGCAGTTCTTC. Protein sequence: CASSLSGGARDEQFF.

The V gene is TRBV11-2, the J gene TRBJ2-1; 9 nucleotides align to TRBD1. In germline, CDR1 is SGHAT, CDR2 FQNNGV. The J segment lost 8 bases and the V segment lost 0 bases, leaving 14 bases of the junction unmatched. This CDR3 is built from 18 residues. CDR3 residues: CASSLDRSGTGTWDEQFF. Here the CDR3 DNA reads TGTGCCAGCAGCTTAGACCGATCCGGGACAGGGACCTGGGATGAGCAGTTCTTC.

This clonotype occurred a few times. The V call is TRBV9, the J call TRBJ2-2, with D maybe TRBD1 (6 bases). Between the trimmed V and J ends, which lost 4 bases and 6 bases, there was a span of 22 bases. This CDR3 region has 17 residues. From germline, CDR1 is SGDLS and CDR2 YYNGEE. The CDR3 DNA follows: TGTGCCAGCAGCTCGAGGGGGTCGCTAGCTAACGCCGGGGAGCTGTTTTTT. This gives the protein CASSSRGSLANAGELFF.

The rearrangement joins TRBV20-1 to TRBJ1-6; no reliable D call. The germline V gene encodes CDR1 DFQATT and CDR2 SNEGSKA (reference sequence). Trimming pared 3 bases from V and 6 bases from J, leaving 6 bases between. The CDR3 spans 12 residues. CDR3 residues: CSARNGNSPLHF. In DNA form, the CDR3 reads TGCAGTGCTAGGAATGGTAATTCACCCCTCCACTTT.

The CDR3 DNA follows: TGCGCAGCAGGGAGGGACACCGGGGAGCTGTTTTTT. This encodes CAAGRDTGELFF. The rearrangement joins TRBV5-1 to TRBJ2-2, with TRBD2 matching over 7 bases. The length of the CDR3 is 12 residues. Germline V lookup: CDR1 SGHRS, CDR2 YFSETQ.

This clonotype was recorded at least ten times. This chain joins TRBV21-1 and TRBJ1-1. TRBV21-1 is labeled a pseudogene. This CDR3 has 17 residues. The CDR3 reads CASSKVLEQTMVTEAFF. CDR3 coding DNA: TGTGCCAGCAGCAAAGTTCTGGAACAGACGATGGTAACTGAAGCTTTCTTT.

As DNA, the CDR3 is TGTGCCACCAGCAGAACAGGGACAGGGGGTGTTGGAGATACGCAGTATTTT. Translated, it gives CATSRTGTGGVGDTQYF. This rearrangement joins TRBV15 to TRBJ2-3; 11 bases line up with TRBD1. The CDR3 covers 17 residues. Trimming at V came to 2 bases and at J to 5 bases, leaving 9 bases not matched to a gene. CDR1 and CDR2 from the germline V gene are LNHNV and YYDKDF (reference sequence). The whole variable domain, remainder taken from reference TRBV15 and TRBJ2-3, is DAMVIQNPRYQVTQFGKPVTLSCSQTLNHNVMYWYQQKSSQAPKLLFHYYDKDFNNEADTPDNFQSRRPNTSFCFLDIRSPGLGDTAMYLCATSRTGTGGVGDTQYFGPGTRLTVL.

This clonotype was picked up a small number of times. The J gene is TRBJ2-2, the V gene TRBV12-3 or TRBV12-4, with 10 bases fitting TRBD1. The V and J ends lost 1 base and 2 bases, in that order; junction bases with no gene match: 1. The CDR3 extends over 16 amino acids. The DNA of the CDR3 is TGTGCCAGCAGTTTAGGGGACAGGGGAAACACCGGGGAGCTGTTTTTT. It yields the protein CASSLGDRGNTGELFF.

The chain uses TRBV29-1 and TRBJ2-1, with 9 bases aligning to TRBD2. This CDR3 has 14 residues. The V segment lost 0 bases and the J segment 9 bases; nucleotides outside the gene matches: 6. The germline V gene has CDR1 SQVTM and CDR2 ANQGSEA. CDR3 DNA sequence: TGCAGCGTTGAAGAGGGGGCGGGAGGGGTTGAGCAGTTCTTC. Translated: CSVEEGAGGVEQFF.

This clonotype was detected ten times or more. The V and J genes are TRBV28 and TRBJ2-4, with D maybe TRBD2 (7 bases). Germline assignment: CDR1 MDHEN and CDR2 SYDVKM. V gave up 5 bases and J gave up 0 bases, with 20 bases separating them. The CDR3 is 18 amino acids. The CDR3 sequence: CASSEVRGAGIAKNIQYF. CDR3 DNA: TGTGCCAGCAGTGAGGTTCGGGGGGCCGGGATAGCCAAAAACATTCAGTACTTC.

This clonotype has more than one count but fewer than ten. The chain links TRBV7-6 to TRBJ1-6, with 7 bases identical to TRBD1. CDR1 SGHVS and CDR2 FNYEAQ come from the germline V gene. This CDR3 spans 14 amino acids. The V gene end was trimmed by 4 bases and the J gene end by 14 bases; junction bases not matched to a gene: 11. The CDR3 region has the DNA TGTGCCAGCAGCTCAGGGCCACAGGGGTTCGCCCTCCACTTT. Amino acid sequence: CASSSGPQGFALHF.

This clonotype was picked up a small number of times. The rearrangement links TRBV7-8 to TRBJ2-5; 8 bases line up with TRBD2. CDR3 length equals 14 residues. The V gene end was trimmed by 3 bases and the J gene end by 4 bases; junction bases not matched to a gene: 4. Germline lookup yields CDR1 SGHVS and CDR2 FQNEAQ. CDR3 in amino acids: CASSFRGTRETQYF. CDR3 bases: TGTGCCAGCAGCTTTCGCGGGACTAGAGAGACCCAGTACTTC.